What follows are 25 T cell receptor beta chains derived from one specimen sequenced in a study of blood T cell repertoires in COVID-19. Only in-frame clones appear in the TCRdb table, and some are missing; sequencing was by immunoSEQ multiplex PCR. This sample has about 40,000 clones, with about 88% found just once. Sample: peripheral blood. These TCRs come from a man aged 50 or older in a cohort sampled during active COVID-19.

The DNA of the CDR3 is TGTGCCAGCAGCTCCCCGCAGGGTGAGGACGAGCAGTACGTC. This sequence encodes CASSSPQGEDEQYV. The V and J genes are TRBV7-8 and TRBJ2-7; tentative D call: TRBD1 (5 bases). Trimming removed 4 bases from V and 5 bases from J, with 15 bases in between. Germline V gives CDR1 SGHVS, CDR2 FQNEAQ. The CDR3 is 14 amino acids.

V is TRBV5-1 and J is TRBJ2-5; no clear D gene. The CDR3 runs 13 residues. V was cut by 4 bases and J by 1 base, with 8 bases left in between. Germline lookup yields CDR1 SGHRS and CDR2 YFSETQ. As DNA, the CDR3 is TGCGCCAGCAGCCAAGACACCCAAGAGACCCAGTACTTC. Protein: CASSQDTQETQYF.

The CDR3 bases are TGTGCAAGTCGCTTAGGGGCAGGGGTTGGCTACACCTTC. This codes for CASRLGAGVGYTF. The J gene is TRBJ1-2, the V gene TRBV12-2; the table gives TRBD1 as D, unverified against the DNA. TRBV12-2 is noted as a pseudogene. The CDR3 has 13 amino acids.

V usage is TRBV27 and J usage is TRBJ1-1; 9 nucleotides match TRBD1. This CDR3 contains 15 residues. From germline, CDR1 is MNHEY and CDR2 SMNVEV (reference sequence). V lost 6 bases to trimming and J lost 0 bases; unmatched junction nucleotides: 5. CDR3 in DNA: TGTGCCAGCAGAACAGGGGGCGCGGTGAACACTGAAGCTTTCTTT. Amino acid sequence: CASRTGGAVNTEAFF.

This rearrangement joins TRBV27 to TRBJ1-2, with 10 positions matching TRBD1. This CDR3 is 13 amino acids long. Germline assignment: CDR1 MNHEY and CDR2 SMNVEV (reference sequence). The J segment lost 6 bases and the V segment lost 3 bases, leaving 1 base of the junction unmatched. Here the CDR3 DNA reads TGTGCCAGCAGTTTGACAGGGGGCGATGGCTACACCTTC. This translates into CASSLTGGDGYTF.

The chain employs TRBV7-2 and TRBJ2-1; 8 positions match TRBD2. This CDR3 is 17 amino acids long. The trim removed 2 bases at V and 3 bases at J, leaving 9 bases unmatched. Per germline, CDR1 SGHTA and CDR2 FQGNSA. DNA for the CDR3: TGTGCCAGCAGCTTACTCCCGGGACTAGACAGCTACAATGAGCAGTTCTTC. Its translation is CASSLLPGLDSYNEQFF.

The chain is built from TRBV28 and TRBJ1-3; tentative D call: TRBD1 (6 bases). Per germline, CDR1 MDHEN and CDR2 SYDVKM. V was pared by 6 bases and J by 4 bases, with 19 bases between. The CDR3 spans 16 residues. This chain's CDR3 is CASSLHYREPGNTIYF. The CDR3 DNA is TGTGCCAGCAGCCTACACTACAGGGAGCCAGGAAACACCATATATTTT.

This clone has a single count. V is TRBV5-1 and J is TRBJ2-1, with a tentative D call TRBD2 (6 bases). The V end was cut by 7 bases, the J end by 9 bases, with 23 bases between. The germline gives CDR1 SGHRS, CDR2 YFSETQ. The CDR3 totals 15 residues. The CDR3 DNA is TGCGCCAGCTACCCCTATGGGGACTCCACGGTTGAGCAGTTCTTC. This sequence encodes CASYPYGDSTVEQFF.

The count of this clone is one. V and J are TRBV11-3 and TRBJ2-4; TRBD1 matches 8 bases. V dropped 1 base and J dropped 8; count of bases not matched to a gene: 4. This CDR3 is 14 amino acids long. CDR1 and CDR2 from the germline V gene are SGHNT and YENEEA. CDR3 amino acids: CASSLVTGDHIQYF. CDR3 nucleotide sequence: TGTGCCAGCAGCTTAGTGACAGGGGACCACATTCAGTACTTC.

This chain joins TRBV28 and TRBJ2-3, with D possibly TRBD1 on 6 matching bases. The CDR3 covers 15 residues. In germline, CDR1 is MDHEN, CDR2 SYDVKM. Trimming removed 5 bases from V and 4 bases from J, with 16 bases in between. For the CDR3, the DNA is TGTGCCAGCAGTCCACTCAGGGGAGAGGCAGATACGCAGTATTTT. Translating gives CASSPLRGEADTQYF.

CDR3 amino acids: CASSQQGHDFRGTEAFF. Here the CDR3 DNA reads TGCGCCAGCAGCCAGCAGGGACATGACTTTAGGGGCACTGAAGCTTTCTTT. This chain connects TRBV4-3 to TRBJ1-1, with a tentative D call TRBD1 (6 bases). Trimming cost V 3 bases and J 4 bases, with 21 bases left between them. The CDR3 loop spans 17 amino acids. Germline assignment: CDR1 LGHNA and CDR2 YSLEER.

The V gene is TRBV4-1, the J gene TRBJ1-1, with D unclear. The V gene lost 4 bases and the J gene lost 5 bases, with 14 bases spanning the gap. The CDR3 loop spans 14 amino acids. Germline CDR1 and CDR2: MGHRA and YSYEKL. As DNA, the CDR3 is TGCGCCAGCAGCCCCTTCGAGGGCCGAACTGAAGCTTTCTTT. Translation: CASSPFEGRTEAFF.

The chain employs TRBV27 and TRBJ1-2; D possibly corresponds to TRBD1 (5 bases). Germline CDR1 reads MNHEY; CDR2 reads SMNVEV (reference sequence). The ends were cut back, 2 bases at V and 8 bases at J, with 18 bases in the middle. CDR3 size: 15 residues. CDR3 nucleotide sequence: TGTGCCAGCAGTTTAACCGGCGGACTCGGGGGGGGCTACACCTTC. Amino acids: CASSLTGGLGGGYTF.

This clone was observed a single time. The chain carries TRBV4-3 and TRBJ1-1; a weak D match, TRBD1 (5 bases). Trimming took off 0 bases at V and 5 bases at J, with 13 bases between the two ends. The CDR3 loop spans 15 amino acids. Germline values: CDR1 LGHNA, CDR2 YSLEER. CDR3 sequence: CASSQDLGGGTEAFF. DNA for the CDR3: TGCGCCAGCAGCCAAGATCTTGGGGGGGGAACTGAAGCTTTCTTT.

The chain links TRBV7-2 to TRBJ1-1, with a tentative D call TRBD1 (6 bases). CDR3 length equals 14 residues. Germline V gene data show CDR1 as SGHTA and CDR2 as FQGNSA. V dropped 4 bases and J dropped 1 base, with 10 bases sitting between them. CDR3: CASSSWTANTEAFF. DNA of the CDR3: TGTGCCAGCAGCTCCTGGACAGCGAACACTGAAGCTTTCTTT.

The gene calls are TRBV4-1 and TRBJ1-5, with a possible D match to TRBD1 (5 bases). Trimming cost V 0 bases and J 6 bases, with 9 bases left between them. CDR1 is MGHRA, CDR2 YSYEKL, per germline. The CDR3 covers 14 residues. As DNA, the CDR3 is TGCGCCAGCAGCCAAGATGGCAGGGCTCAGCCCCAGCATTTT. Its translation: CASSQDGRAQPQHF.

The DNA for the CDR3 is TGTGCCAGCAAGTGGCTAGCGGGGGGGAGGAATGAGCAGTTCTTC. As protein: CASKWLAGGRNEQFF. The J gene is TRBJ2-1, the V gene TRBV2; 12 bases are shared with TRBD2. The CDR3 runs to 15 residues. CDR1 is SNHLY and CDR2 is FYNNEI in the germline V gene. V dropped 7 bases and J dropped 7; count of bases not matched to a gene: 8.

In its sample, this clone was seen once. CDR3 nucleotide sequence: TGTGCCAGCAGCTTGCAAAATGAGCAGTTCTTC. Protein product: CASSLQNEQFF. This sequence joins TRBV5-4 and TRBJ2-1, with D unresolved. Germline lookup yields CDR1 SGHNT and CDR2 YYREEE (reference sequence). The V and J ends lost 1 base and 7 bases respectively, with 3 bases between them. This CDR3 comprises 11 residues.

The chain uses TRBV13 and TRBJ2-3; TRBD2 might be the D (5 bases). This CDR3 contains 14 residues. CDR1 and CDR2 from the germline V gene are PRHDT and FYEKMQ (reference sequence). The ends were cut back, 3 bases at V and 2 bases at J, with 9 bases in the middle. This chain's CDR3 is CASSFRGYTDTQYF. Written as DNA, the CDR3 is TGTGCCAGCAGCTTCCGCGGGTACACAGATACGCAGTATTTT.

J is TRBJ1-2 and V is TRBV6-5; weak D call: TRBD1 (5 bases). CDR1 and CDR2 (germline): MNHEY, SVGAGI. This CDR3 comprises 16 residues. The ends were cut back, 4 bases at V and 3 bases at J, with 18 bases in the middle. The DNA of the CDR3 is TGTGCCAGCAGTTCGCCGGGGGAGAGGCTTGACTATGGCTACACCTTC. Translating gives CASSSPGERLDYGYTF.

About this clone: At one end the junction does not follow the germline gene, possibly because of a read error. The gene calls are TRBV7-7 and TRBJ2-3; 12 nucleotides agree with TRBD2. This CDR3 is 17 amino acids long. Germline lookup yields CDR1 SSHAT and CDR2 FNYEAQ (reference sequence). The CDR3 is CASSPTSGGTGTDTQYF. The CDR3 DNA reads TGTGCTAGCAGCCCGACTAGCGGGGGAACCGGCACAGATACGCAGTATTTT.

The chain combines TRBV5-1 with TRBJ2-5; TRBD2 matches 12 bases. The length of the CDR3 is 17 residues. V shed 0 bases and J 1 base; nucleotides not matched to a gene: 4. From germline, CDR1 is SGHRS and CDR2 YFSETQ. CDR3 in DNA: TGCGCCAGCAGCTTGGGACTAGCGGGGGAAGGCCAAGAGACCCAGTACTTC. Amino acid sequence: CASSLGLAGEGQETQYF. The entire variable domain, with the rest obtained from reference TRBV5-1 and TRBJ2-5, is as follows: KAGVTQTPRYLIKTRGQQVTLSCSPISGHRSVSWYQQTPGQGLQFLFEYFSETQRNKGNFPGRFSGRQFSNSRSEMNVSTLELGDSALYLCASSLGLAGEGQETQYFGPGTRLLVL.

V usage is TRBV6-2 or TRBV6-3 and J usage is TRBJ2-7; D is perhaps TRBD1 (5 bases). The CDR3 has 14 residues. Trimming stripped 4 bases from V and 3 bases from J, with 13 bases between. Germline V gene lookup returns CDR1 MNHEY and CDR2 SVGEGT. The CDR3 DNA reads TGTGCCAGCAGTTTTGATGGACATTACTACGAGCAGTACTTC. This translates into CASSFDGHYYEQYF.

The chain has TRBV3-1 (or the pseudogene TRBV3-2) and TRBJ2-7; TRBD1 aligns across 7 bases. The CDR3 spans 15 residues. Germline assignment: CDR1 LGHDT and CDR2 YNNKEL (reference sequence). With 4 bases clipped from V and 0 bases from J, the junction kept 6 bases outside the gene matches. This CDR3 reads CASSPTGASSYEQYF. CDR3 in DNA: TGTGCCAGCAGCCCCACAGGGGCAAGCTCCTACGAGCAGTACTTC.

V usage is TRBV6-5 and J usage is TRBJ1-6; D is unclear. CDR3 length: 13 amino acids. CDR1 and CDR2 from the germline V gene are MNHEY and SVGAGI. With 5 bases removed from V and 5 bases from J, the gap between germline ends came to 7 bases. The CDR3 DNA follows: TGTGCCAGCAGTCGGAGGGATAATTCACCCCTCCACTTT. Translating it yields CASSRRDNSPLHF.